Listed here are 3 T cell receptor beta chains from one sample, sequenced in a study of blood T cell repertoires in COVID-19. The table came from immunoSEQ multiplex PCR; TCRdb's copy has only in-frame clones and leaves some out. Of about 210,000 clones listed, 86% are singletons. Sequencing was done on a sample of peripheral blood. The origin of the receptors is a woman in her 70s with acute or convalescent COVID-19.

This sequence joins TRBV14 and TRBJ2-3; 8 bases agree with TRBD2. The CDR3 length is 15 residues. With 2 bases clipped from V and 4 bases from J, the junction kept 5 bases outside the gene matches. CDR1 SGHDN and CDR2 FVKESK come from the germline V gene. This CDR3 reads CASSQPGGPPDTQYF. The CDR3 DNA reads TGTGCCAGCAGCCAACCGGGAGGGCCTCCAGATACGCAGTATTTT.

The rearrangement uses TRBV19 and TRBJ1-5; D not resolved. Between the trimmed V and J ends, which lost 4 bases and 0 bases, there was a span of 7 bases. CDR1 is LNHDA and CDR2 is SQIVND in the germline V gene (reference sequence). The CDR3 length is 14 residues. The CDR3 sequence is CASSTLDSNQPQHF. Here the CDR3 DNA reads TGTGCCAGTAGTACCTTAGATAGCAATCAGCCCCAGCATTTT.

J is TRBJ2-7 and V is TRBV6-5, with a possible D match to TRBD2 (5 bases). Germline V gives CDR1 MNHEY, CDR2 SVGAGI. This CDR3 comprises 14 residues. Trimming left V 5 bases short and J 4 bases short, with 15 bases between. The CDR3 loop is CASSPRTLRYEQYF. The CDR3 DNA reads as TGTGCCAGCAGTCCCAGGACTCTCAGGTACGAGCAGTACTTC.